In this sample, the clone carrying this TCR beta chain turned up once. Trimming left V 2 bases short and J 2 bases short, with 8 bases between. The CDR3 sequence is 14 residues long. Germline V gives CDR1 KGHSH, CDR2 LQKENI. The data originate from a study of blood T cell repertoires in COVID-19. The overall study: Sites in the United States, Italy and Spain provided acute and convalescent COVID-19 samples.

This table comes from immunoSEQ multiplex PCR, and its TCRdb copy is limited to in-frame clones, with some not included. This table holds hundreds of thousands of clones, 89% found once. The source material was PBMCs or T cells enriched from blood (not recorded which). The V and J genes are TRBV18 and TRBJ2-3; D not resolved. The sequence came from a woman aged 40 to 50 who had recovered from COVID-19. The CDR3 spells CASSPNLATDTQYF. CDR3 DNA sequence: TGTGCCAGCTCACCAAACTTAGCCACAGATACGCAGTATTTT. The full variable domain, completed using reference TRBV18 and TRBJ2-3, is NAGVMQNPRHLVRRRGQEARLRCSPMKGHSHVYWYRQLPEEGLKFMVYLQKENIIDESGMPKERFSAEFPKEGPSILRIQQVVRGDSAAYFCASSPNLATDTQYFGPGTRLTVL.